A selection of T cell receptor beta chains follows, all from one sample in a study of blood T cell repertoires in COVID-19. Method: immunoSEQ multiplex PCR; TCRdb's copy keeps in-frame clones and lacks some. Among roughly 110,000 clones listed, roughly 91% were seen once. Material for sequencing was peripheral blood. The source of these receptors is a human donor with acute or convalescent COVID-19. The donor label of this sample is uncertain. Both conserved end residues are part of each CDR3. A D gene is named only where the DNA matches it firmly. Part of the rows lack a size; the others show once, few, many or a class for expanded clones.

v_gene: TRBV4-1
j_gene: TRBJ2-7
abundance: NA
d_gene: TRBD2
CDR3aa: CASSQDRGRRGYEQYF
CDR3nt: TGCGCCAGCAGCCAAGATCGCGGGAGACGGGGTTACGAGCAGTACTTC

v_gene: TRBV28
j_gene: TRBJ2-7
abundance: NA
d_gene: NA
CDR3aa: CASRTYSSYEQYF
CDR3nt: TGTGCCAGCCGGACTTACTCCTCCTACGAGCAGTACTTC

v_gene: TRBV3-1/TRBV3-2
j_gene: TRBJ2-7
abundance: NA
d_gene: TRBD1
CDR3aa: CASSQLRGGGNDEQYF
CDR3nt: TGTGCCAGCAGCCAACTCAGAGGGGGCGGAAATGACGAGCAGTACTTC

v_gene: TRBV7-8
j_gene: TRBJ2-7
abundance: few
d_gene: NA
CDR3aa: CASSPFAETYYEQYF
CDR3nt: TGTGCCAGCAGCCCCTTCGCGGAAACATACTACGAGCAGTACTTC

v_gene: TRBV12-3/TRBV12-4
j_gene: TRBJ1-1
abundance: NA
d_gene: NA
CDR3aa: CASSFSRDTEAFF
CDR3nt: TGTGCCAGCAGTTTTTCCCGGGACACTGAAGCTTTCTTT

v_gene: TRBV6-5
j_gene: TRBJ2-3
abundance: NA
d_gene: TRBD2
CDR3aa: CAGEAGASTDTQYF
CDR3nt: TGTGCCGGGGAAGCGGGAGCAAGCACAGATACGCAGTATTTT

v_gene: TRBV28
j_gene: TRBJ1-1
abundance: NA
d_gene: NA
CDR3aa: CAINLRGGGTEAFF
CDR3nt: TGTGCCATTAACCTGAGGGGAGGGGGCACTGAAGCTTTCTTT

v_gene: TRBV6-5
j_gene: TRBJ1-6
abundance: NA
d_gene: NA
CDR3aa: CASSYSRLNNSPLHF
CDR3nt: TGTGCCAGCAGTTACTCGAGGCTAAATAATTCACCCCTCCACTTT

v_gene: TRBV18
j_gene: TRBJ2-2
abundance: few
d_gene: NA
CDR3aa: CASSGGRQANTGELFF
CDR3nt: TGTGCCAGCTCAGGGGGCAGGCAAGCGAACACCGGGGAGCTGTTTTTT

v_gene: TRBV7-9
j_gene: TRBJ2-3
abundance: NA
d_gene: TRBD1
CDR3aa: CASSPGQGAQADTQYF
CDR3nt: TGTGCCAGCAGCCCGGGACAGGGGGCGCAAGCAGATACGCAGTATTTT

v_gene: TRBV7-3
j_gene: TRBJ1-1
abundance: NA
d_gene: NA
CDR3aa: CASSLQPGLNTEAFF
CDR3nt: TGTGCCAGCAGCTTACAGCCAGGGTTGAACACTGAAGCTTTCTTT

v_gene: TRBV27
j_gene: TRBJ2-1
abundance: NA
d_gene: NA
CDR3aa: CASRGRRPANEQFF
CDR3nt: TGTGCCAGCAGGGGCCGTCGGCCCGCCAATGAGCAGTTCTTC

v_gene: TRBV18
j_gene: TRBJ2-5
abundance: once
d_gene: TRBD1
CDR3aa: CASSRTGINQETQYF
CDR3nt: TGTGCCAGCTCACGGACAGGAATAAACCAAGAGACCCAGTACTTC

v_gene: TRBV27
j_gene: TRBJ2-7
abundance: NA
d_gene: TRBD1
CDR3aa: CASSNLYRDRAYEQYF
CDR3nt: TGTGCCAGCAGCAATCTTTACCGGGACAGAGCCTACGAGCAGTACTTC

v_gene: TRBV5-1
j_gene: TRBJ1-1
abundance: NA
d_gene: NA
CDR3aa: CASSLDVGGGEAFF
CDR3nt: TGCGCCAGCAGCTTGGACGTTGGCGGGGGAGAAGCTTTCTTT

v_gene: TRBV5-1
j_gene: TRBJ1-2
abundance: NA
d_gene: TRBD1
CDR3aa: CASSLYRSEGAANYGYTF
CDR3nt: TGCGCCAGCAGCTTGTACCGTTCGGAGGGGGCGGCTAACTATGGCTACACCTTC

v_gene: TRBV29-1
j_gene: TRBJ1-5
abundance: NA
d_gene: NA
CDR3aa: CSVLTGTKNQPQHF
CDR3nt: TGCAGCGTTTTGACAGGAACCAAAAATCAGCCCCAGCATTTT

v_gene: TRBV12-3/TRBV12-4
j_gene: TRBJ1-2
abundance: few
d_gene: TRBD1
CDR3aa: CASSSTGGYTF
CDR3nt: TGTGCCAGCAGTTCGACAGGGGGCTACACCTTC

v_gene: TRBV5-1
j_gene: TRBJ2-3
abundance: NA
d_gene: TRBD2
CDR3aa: CASKSGVAGLGRTDTQYF
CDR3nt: TGCGCCAGCAAGTCGGGGGTAGCGGGGTTGGGTCGCACAGATACGCAGTATTTT